The text below deals with one T cell receptor (beta chain). This clonotype was picked up a small number of times. It lacks a known antigen. Base qualities are not at hand, and no much larger clone is one base apart. The donors were 40 or so Caucasian individuals from Russia, aged 6 to 90 years, who were systemically healthy. Each donor gave about 11 milliliters of peripheral blood, drawn into EDTA-treated Vacutainer tubes. Ficoll-Paque density-gradient centrifugation was used to isolate PBMCs, with at least 6 million obtained per sample. Trizol reagent was used to extract total RNA from PBMCs, with at least 6 micrograms per sample. The percentages of naive CD45RAhigh/CD27high T cells were determined by flow cytometry on a PBMC aliquot from every donor. This sample was taken from a study of blood T cells in healthy people across ages (dated by TCRdb to about 2015). Study-level background: In model experiments, roughly one uniquely barcoded TCR beta cDNA molecule per two T cells was captured by template switching. The study measured age-related changes in TCR beta repertoire diversity using deep sequencing normalized with unique cDNA molecular identifiers. Donors were grouped into four age groups: young (average about 15 years), middle-aged (roughly 37), aged (around 66) and long-lived (roughly 80). To avoid experimental bias, donors of different ages were distributed randomly across sequencing lanes. The study analyzed two additional independent replicas of 1 million unique cDNA reads from the same blood draw for two donors, one aged 18 to 30 and one aged 80 or older.

Library generation was performed with 5' RACE. Sequenced on an Illumina HiSeq 2500. A second PCR of roughly 7 to 12 cycles was run with a J-beta primer mix and a sample-barcoded 5' primer. A unique molecular identifier was introduced onto each TCR beta cDNA molecule by a template-switch 5' adaptor carrying 12 random nucleotides. Each sample yielded at least 3 million CDR3-containing paired-end reads. All of the RNA was converted into first-strand cDNA using the Mint cDNA synthesis kit, with a TRBC-specific oligonucleotide serving as the primer. Following uracil-DNA glycosylase treatment, all cDNA underwent a first 18-cycle PCR with the universal primers M1SS and BC2_uni_R. For the original study's pipeline: Each sample was normalized by randomly selecting 1 million high-quality reads, each carrying a distinct molecular identifier. Reads with shared molecular identifiers were discarded instead of being binned into consensus sequences. MiTCR, set to a Q25 quality threshold and the strictest error-elimination algorithm, was used for CDR3 identification, clonotype clustering and error correction. A nonparametric unseen species model using Euler transformation provided a lower-bound estimate of total TCR beta diversity. TCRdb trimmed public reads at Q25 via fastp, called clones via MiXCR and kept in-frame beta chains. One record per CDR3 amino acid sequence lists the most common genes and DNA. TCRdb's processing, not the authors', yielded these V and J calls. The sample table contains about 1.5 million distinct CDR3 sequences; only one count was recorded for less than 45% of them. Of the sample, about 4% is held by the ten largest clones.

What the authors observed across the whole study: Observed TCR beta diversity correlated strongly with the percentage of naive T cells measured by flow cytometry. Estimates of total diversity based on one million sequenced T cells were considered lower bounds and underestimates. Bulk unsorted PBMC profiling prevented conclusive comparison of naive and antigen-experienced compartments. Because donor CMV infection status was unknown, age-related changes in expanded clonotypes were potentially confounded. Observed TCR beta diversity per million T cells fell roughly linearly with age, and a significant reduction was already apparent by age approximately 40. Compared with the aged group, the long-lived group had more naive CD4+ T cells, fewer expanded clones and increased TCR diversity, a pattern suggesting age selection.

This receptor was taken from a woman aged 18-29 years in good health. The sample taken for sequencing was blood.

The DNA reads TGTGCCAGCAGCGAGGGACAGCAAATCTACGAGCAGTACTTC. Its product reads: CASSEGQQIYEQYF. Rearrangement joined TRBV27 to TRBJ2-4; the central 7 bases match TRBD1. The J call may be incorrect, as the DNA end agrees better with TRBJ2-7. In the germline V gene (reference sequence), CDR1 corresponds to MNHEY and CDR2 to SMNVEV. Including the terminal cysteine and phenylalanine, the CDR3 comprises 14 residues. The sequence is cut down to CDR3 DNA, 42 bases in frame from base 1.